The source of this TCR beta chain is a study of molecular identifiers for immune sequencing clone quantification. TCRdb independently ran MiXCR on the PCR reads; one entry per CDR3 protein. The sample contains a few hundred thousand distinct CDR3 sequences, around a fifth of which appear only once. CDR3 length: 17 residues. Trimming removed 3 bases from V and 7 bases from J, with 22 bases in between. Germline-derived CDR1 and CDR2 are KGHDR and SFDVKD. Preparation of naive CD8 libraries involved roughly 20,000 to 1,000,000 sorted cells and 10%, 30% or 50% RNA. Sorted naive CD8 T cells were those defined as CD8+CD4-CCR7+CD45RA+.

This receptor was taken from a human donor in good health. Some libraries in this study had Jurkat cell RNA spiked in. Sequencing used naive CD8+ T cells from blood, with Jurkat cell RNA spiked in. Subset meaning: FACS-sorted CD8+CD4-CCR7+CD45RA+ naive T cells. The chain carries TRBV24-1 and TRBJ2-3; maybe TRBD2 (5 bases). Written as DNA, the CDR3 is TGTGCCACCAGTGATGGAGGCGTGACGGGTATGTTCTATACGCAGTATTTT. Protein: CATSDGGVTGMFYTQYF.